In this sample, the clone carrying this T cell receptor (beta chain) turned up a few times. Its matching antigen is unknown. Making use of molecular barcodes, quantitative 5'-RACE generated TCR beta libraries. TCRdb analysed the 5' RACE reads with MiXCR anew, one entry per CDR3 protein. The sample holds approximately 350,000 distinct CDR3 sequences, 20% seen once. Germline V gene data show CDR1 as SGHAT and CDR2 as FQNNGV. The CDR3 sequence is 17 residues long. V shed 5 bases and J shed 0 bases, with 18 bases lying between them. The data are from a study of CD8 T cells in ankylosing spondylitis. Study-level findings and limits: A TCR beta motif made of several highly homologous variants seemed typical of ankylosing spondylitis blood.

This TCR derives from a male donor with ankylosing spondylitis or in good health (not recorded which). The source material was blood, either unsorted or a sorted T cell fraction (not recorded which). The chain links TRBV11-2 to TRBJ2-3; maybe TRBD2 (6 bases). The CDR3 DNA is TGTGCCAGCAGCCTCCTCGGGGGACTTACTAGCACAGATACGCAGTATTTT. This encodes CASSLLGGLTSTDTQYF.